One and the same sample provided the 7 T cell receptor beta chains below, sequenced in a study of cytomegalovirus exposure and HLA in healthy donors (dated by TCRdb to about 2017). The library was made by the immunoSEQ multiplex PCR assay. For the multiplex PCR, a mixture combining 60 forward primers for TCR Vbeta segments and 13 reverse primers for TCR Jbeta segments was used. As stored in TCRdb, this immuneACCESS dataset retains in-frame rearrangements with V and J assigned. A fraction of the clones does not appear; measured against another copy, unresolved V genes explain less than half of the discrepancy, and the remainder lacks a known reason. For this sample the table gives more than 100,000 clones, of which approximately 78% were detected only once. 6.5% to 9% of the sample rests with the top ten. Material: PBMCs. The origin of the receptors is a woman between 40 and 55 years old in good health and CMV-seropositive.

V and J are TRBV7-9 and TRBJ1-2; D unclear. Trimming cost V 2 bases and J 0 bases, with 10 bases left between them. The CDR3 has 15 residues. Per the germline V gene, CDR1 is SEHNR and CDR2 is FQNEAQ (reference sequence). CDR3 sequence: CASSLISAPNYGYTF. The CDR3 DNA reads as TGTGCCAGCAGCTTAATTAGTGCCCCTAACTATGGCTACACCTTC.

The V and J genes are TRBV5-4 and TRBJ2-1; TRBD2 matches 8 bases. V trimming: 4 bases; J trimming: 2 bases; junction bases outside the gene matches: 5. Per the germline V gene, CDR1 is SGHNT and CDR2 is YYREEE (reference sequence). This CDR3 spans 15 amino acids. The CDR3 protein is CASSTGGETYNEQFF. DNA of the CDR3: TGTGCCAGCAGCACCGGGGGGGAAACCTACAATGAGCAGTTCTTC.

The chain carries TRBV6-5 and TRBJ1-5, with D possibly matching TRBD1 (6 bases). CDR3 length: 14 residues. The germline gives CDR1 MNHEY, CDR2 SVGAGI. V lost 3 bases, J lost 3 bases, and 9 bases lay in between. The CDR3 is CASSYGQFNQPQHF. Written as DNA, the CDR3 is TGTGCCAGCAGTTATGGACAGTTCAATCAGCCCCAGCATTTT.

The gene calls are TRBV7-6 and TRBJ1-2; 11 nucleotides align to TRBD1. This CDR3 has 19 residues. The ends lost 5 bases at V and 2 bases at J; junction bases unmatched: 16. Germline CDR1 is SGHVS and CDR2 is FNYEAQ. The CDR3 loop is CASSPMEPVGQGENYGYTF. The CDR3 DNA is TGTGCCAGCAGCCCTATGGAGCCCGTGGGACAGGGGGAGAACTATGGCTACACCTTC.

V gene TRBV27 combines with J gene TRBJ1-1; 8 nucleotides agree with TRBD1. The CDR3 totals 14 residues. Germline CDR1 and CDR2: MNHEY and SMNVEV (reference sequence). V trimming: 8 bases; J trimming: 1 base; junction bases outside the gene matches: 6. CDR3 sequence (DNA): TGTGCCAGCGGGCCACAGGGGGGGAACACTGAAGCTTTCTTT. It codes for CASGPQGGNTEAFF.

This clone was found a few times. The chain uses TRBV5-1 and TRBJ1-1; D unresolved. The germline V gene encodes CDR1 SGHRS and CDR2 YFSETQ. The CDR3 spans 14 residues. V lost 0 bases and J 2 bases, leaving 8 bases between the germline ends. The CDR3 reads CASSLAQTNTEAFF. The DNA of the CDR3 is TGCGCCAGCAGCTTGGCACAGACAAACACTGAAGCTTTCTTT. The full variable domain, in which reference TRBV5-1 and TRBJ1-1 provide the parts outside the CDR3, is KAGVTQTPRYLIKTRGQQVTLSCSPISGHRSVSWYQQTPGQGLQFLFEYFSETQRNKGNFPGRFSGRQFSNSRSEMNVSTLELGDSALYLCASSLAQTNTEAFFGQGTRLTVV.

The chain employs TRBV27 and TRBJ1-2; 7 bases map to TRBD1. V gave up 8 bases and J gave up 2 bases; unmatched junction bases: 2. The CDR3 has 12 residues. CDR1 MNHEY and CDR2 SMNVEV come from the germline V gene (reference sequence). Here the CDR3 reads CASWDRNYGYTF. The CDR3 bases are TGTGCCAGCTGGGACAGAAACTATGGCTACACCTTC.